Described below is a single TCR beta chain sequence and its context. Its target is unknown. This CDR3 comprises 15 residues. V gave up 4 bases and J gave up 7 bases, with 16 bases separating them. Germline V CDR1 and CDR2: MGHDK, SYGVNS. The sample is drawn from a study of cytomegalovirus exposure and HLA in healthy donors. The PCR ran on 60 Vbeta and 13 Jbeta primers. Using immunoSEQ multiplex PCR, the repertoire was profiled, and TCRdb retains in-frame clones only, with some absent. This table has tens of thousands of clones, 68% appearing once. Whole-study results and caveats: Some V segments (TRBV6-2 and TRBV6-3 among them) were excluded as indistinguishable. High specificity and sensitivity for cytomegalovirus status were reported for the classifier.

Sequenced sample: PBMCs. The rearrangement joins TRBV25-1 to TRBJ1-4, with a weak D call TRBD1 (5 bases). This clonotype originated in a woman between 25 and 40 years old in good health and CMV-seronegative. In nucleotides, the CDR3 is TGTGCCAGCAGTGGGGAGGGGTACTGGGGTGAAAAACTGTTTTTT. It specifies CASSGEGYWGEKLFF.